A selection of T cell receptor beta chains follows, all from one sample in a study of shared clonotypes between healthy human individuals. The protocol was immunoSEQ multiplex PCR, while the TCRdb copy is restricted to in-frame clones and leaves out a portion. The sample includes 2 million to 2.5 million clones, approximately 96% seen only once; the top ten take more than 0.1%. The sequenced sample consisted of naive CD4+ T cells sorted from blood. Receptor source: a man aged 18 to 30 in good health. Each CDR3 is given with its conserved first and last residue. A D gene is named only where the DNA matches it firmly. Not every row has a clone size; where given, it reads once, few, many or a size class.

J gene: TRBJ1-1; clone size: -; V gene: TRBV5-1; D gene: TRBD1; CDR3 protein: CASSPKDLTGDTEAFF; CDR3 DNA: TGCGCCAGCAGCCCCAAAGATCTCACAGGGGACACTGAAGCTTTCTTT
J gene: TRBJ1-2; clone size: -; V gene: TRBV10-2; D gene: -; CDR3 protein: CASSEWRGSGYTF; CDR3 DNA: TGCGCCAGCAGTGAGTGGAGGGGAAGTGGCTACACCTTC
J gene: TRBJ1-6; clone size: -; V gene: TRBV2; D gene: -; CDR3 protein: CASSASSTGYPSSPLHF; CDR3 DNA: TGTGCCAGCAGTGCCTCCAGTACAGGGTACCCTAGTTCACCCCTCCACTTT
J gene: TRBJ2-5; clone size: once; V gene: TRBV29-1; D gene: -; CDR3 protein: CSGRGGNQETQYF; CDR3 DNA: TGCAGCGGACGTGGGGGTAACCAAGAGACCCAGTACTTC
J gene: TRBJ2-7; clone size: -; V gene: TRBV5-1; D gene: -; CDR3 protein: CASSLGSSYEQYF; CDR3 DNA: TGCGCCAGCAGCTTAGGTAGCAGCTACGAGCAGTACTTC
J gene: TRBJ1-6; clone size: few; V gene: TRBV5-8; D gene: -; CDR3 protein: CASSLRQGQSPLHF; CDR3 DNA: TGTGCCAGCAGCTTGCGGCAGGGGCAATCACCCCTCCACTTT
J gene: TRBJ1-1; clone size: -; V gene: TRBV5-6; D gene: -; CDR3 protein: CASSLAQEAFF; CDR3 DNA: TGTGCCAGCAGCTTGGCACAAGAAGCTTTCTTT
J gene: TRBJ2-3; clone size: -; V gene: TRBV2; D gene: -; CDR3 protein: CASSEEGGGGTDTQYF; CDR3 DNA: TGTGCCAGCAGTGAAGAGGGGGGCGGTGGCACAGATACGCAGTATTTT
J gene: TRBJ1-6; clone size: -; V gene: TRBV27; D gene: -; CDR3 protein: CASSLARARADSPLHF; CDR3 DNA: TGTGCCAGCAGTTTAGCCCGGGCCAGGGCGGATTCACCCCTCCACTTT
J gene: TRBJ1-2; clone size: -; V gene: TRBV4-1; D gene: -; CDR3 protein: CASSQGIGRDGYTF; CDR3 DNA: TGCGCCAGCAGCCAGGGAATAGGGAGGGATGGCTACACCTTC
J gene: TRBJ1-5; clone size: once; V gene: TRBV6-1; D gene: -; CDR3 protein: CASSEVGPGQPQHF; CDR3 DNA: TGTGCCAGCAGTGAGGTAGGGCCGGGGCAGCCCCAGCATTTT
J gene: TRBJ2-7; clone size: once; V gene: TRBV11-3; D gene: -; CDR3 protein: CASSFGGRDHEQYF; CDR3 DNA: TGTGCCAGCAGCTTCGGGGGGCGCGACCACGAGCAGTACTTC
J gene: TRBJ2-5; clone size: -; V gene: TRBV2; D gene: TRBD2; CDR3 protein: CASSSGGGKTQYF; CDR3 DNA: TGTGCCAGCTCTAGCGGGGGAGGAAAGACCCAGTACTTC
J gene: TRBJ2-7; clone size: -; V gene: TRBV5-4; D gene: TRBD1; CDR3 protein: CASSLGTGFYEQYF; CDR3 DNA: TGTGCCAGCAGCTTGGGGACAGGATTCTACGAGCAGTACTTC
J gene: TRBJ1-6; clone size: -; V gene: TRBV5-1; D gene: TRBD1; CDR3 protein: CASSLDREASPLHF; CDR3 DNA: TGCGCCAGCAGTTTGGACAGGGAGGCTTCACCCCTCCACTTT
J gene: TRBJ1-1; clone size: -; V gene: TRBV7-2; D gene: TRBD1; CDR3 protein: CASSLEGGGATEAFF; CDR3 DNA: TGTGCCAGCAGCTTAGAAGGAGGGGGCGCTACTGAAGCTTTCTTT
J gene: TRBJ2-1; clone size: -; V gene: TRBV2; D gene: -; CDR3 protein: CASSEHVGGPRNEQFF; CDR3 DNA: TGTGCCAGCAGTGAACATGTGGGGGGGCCGAGAAATGAGCAGTTCTTC
J gene: TRBJ1-2; clone size: -; V gene: TRBV29-1; D gene: TRBD1; CDR3 protein: CSVGGQGWEGYTF; CDR3 DNA: TGCAGCGTTGGGGGACAGGGCTGGGAAGGCTACACCTTC
J gene: TRBJ1-2; clone size: -; V gene: TRBV7-9; D gene: -; CDR3 protein: CASTQRAVDYGYTF; CDR3 DNA: TGTGCCAGCACCCAAAGGGCCGTAGACTATGGCTACACCTTC
J gene: TRBJ1-2; clone size: -; V gene: TRBV10-3; D gene: -; CDR3 protein: CAISESREYGYTF; CDR3 DNA: TGTGCCATCAGTGAGTCCCGAGAATATGGCTACACCTTC
J gene: TRBJ2-7; clone size: -; V gene: TRBV7-9; D gene: TRBD1; CDR3 protein: CASSVDRGGYEQYF; CDR3 DNA: TGTGCCAGCAGCGTTGACAGGGGTGGCTACGAGCAGTACTTC
J gene: TRBJ2-2; clone size: once; V gene: TRBV7-2; D gene: -; CDR3 protein: CASSPGQNTGELFF; CDR3 DNA: TGTGCCAGCAGCCCGGGACAGAACACCGGGGAGCTGTTTTTT
J gene: TRBJ2-2; clone size: -; V gene: TRBV19; D gene: -; CDR3 protein: CASRSARNTGELFF; CDR3 DNA: TGTGCCAGTAGATCAGCCAGGAACACCGGGGAGCTGTTTTTT
J gene: TRBJ1-6; clone size: -; V gene: TRBV2; D gene: -; CDR3 protein: CASSEAMKGYSPLHF; CDR3 DNA: TGTGCCAGCAGTGAAGCGATGAAGGGATATTCACCCCTCCACTTT
J gene: TRBJ2-7; clone size: once; V gene: TRBV6-6; D gene: TRBD1; CDR3 protein: CASSYRTGNDGHEQYF; CDR3 DNA: TGTGCCAGCAGTTACCGGACAGGGAATGACGGACACGAGCAGTACTTC
J gene: TRBJ2-3; clone size: -; V gene: TRBV9; D gene: -; CDR3 protein: CASSADFSYSTDTQYF; CDR3 DNA: TGTGCCAGCAGCGCCGACTTTTCCTATAGCACAGATACGCAGTATTTT
J gene: TRBJ2-1; clone size: -; V gene: TRBV10-3; D gene: -; CDR3 protein: CAISTAGQTYNEQFF; CDR3 DNA: TGTGCCATCAGTACCGCTGGACAGACCTACAATGAGCAGTTCTTC
J gene: TRBJ2-3; clone size: -; V gene: TRBV19; D gene: -; CDR3 protein: CASSIVGSAAPHTDTQYF; CDR3 DNA: TGTGCCAGTAGTATAGTGGGTTCGGCTGCTCCTCACACAGATACGCAGTATTTT
J gene: TRBJ2-2; clone size: -; V gene: TRBV4-1; D gene: TRBD2; CDR3 protein: CASSQDTTAGAGELFF; CDR3 DNA: TGCGCCAGCAGCCAAGATACTACGGCGGGGGCCGGGGAGCTGTTTTTT
J gene: TRBJ2-3; clone size: -; V gene: TRBV28; D gene: TRBD2; CDR3 protein: CASTSPAAGGRDTQYF; CDR3 DNA: TGTGCCAGCACCTCACCCGCGGCGGGGGGGCGGGATACGCAGTATTTT
J gene: TRBJ2-7; clone size: -; V gene: TRBV5-1; D gene: -; CDR3 protein: CASSLEVTGASYEQYF; CDR3 DNA: TGCGCCAGCAGCTTGGAGGTTACAGGAGCATCCTACGAGCAGTACTTC
J gene: TRBJ2-7; clone size: -; V gene: TRBV5-4; D gene: TRBD1; CDR3 protein: CASSRTGAEQYF; CDR3 DNA: TGTGCCAGCAGCCGAACAGGGGCCGAGCAGTACTTC
J gene: TRBJ2-7; clone size: -; V gene: TRBV9; D gene: -; CDR3 protein: CASSVTAGISYEQYF; CDR3 DNA: TGTGCCAGCAGCGTAACGGCTGGGATCTCCTACGAGCAGTACTTC
J gene: TRBJ1-6; clone size: -; V gene: TRBV28; D gene: -; CDR3 protein: CASSRGQFNSPLHF; CDR3 DNA: TGTGCCAGCAGCCGCGGACAGTTCAATTCACCCCTCCACTTT
J gene: TRBJ2-5; clone size: -; V gene: TRBV11-2; D gene: -; CDR3 protein: CASRSLGGPLTKDF; CDR3 DNA: TGTGCCAGCAGGTCACTGGGGGGCCCACTCACTAAGGACTTC